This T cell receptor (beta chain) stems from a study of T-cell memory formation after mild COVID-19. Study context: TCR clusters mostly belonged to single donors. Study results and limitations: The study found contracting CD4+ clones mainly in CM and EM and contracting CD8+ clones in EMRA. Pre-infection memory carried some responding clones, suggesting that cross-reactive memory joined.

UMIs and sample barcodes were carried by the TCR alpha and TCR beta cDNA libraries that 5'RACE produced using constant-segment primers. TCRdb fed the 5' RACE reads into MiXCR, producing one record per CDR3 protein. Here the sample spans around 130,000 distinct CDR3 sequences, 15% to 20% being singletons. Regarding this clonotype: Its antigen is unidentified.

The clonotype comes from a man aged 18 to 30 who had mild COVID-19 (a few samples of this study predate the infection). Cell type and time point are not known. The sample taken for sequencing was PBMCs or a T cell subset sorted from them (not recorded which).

The CDR3 DNA follows: TGTGCCACCAGTGATTGCGGGTTCGGGGCCAAAGAGACCCAGTACTTC. Its protein is CATSDCGFGAKETQYF. J is TRBJ2-5 and V is TRBV24-1; D is tentatively TRBD1 or TRBD2 (5 bases each). The CDR3 spans 16 residues. The V gene lost 2 bases and the J gene lost 3 bases, with 15 bases spanning the gap. Germline V gene lookup returns CDR1 KGHDR and CDR2 SFDVKD.